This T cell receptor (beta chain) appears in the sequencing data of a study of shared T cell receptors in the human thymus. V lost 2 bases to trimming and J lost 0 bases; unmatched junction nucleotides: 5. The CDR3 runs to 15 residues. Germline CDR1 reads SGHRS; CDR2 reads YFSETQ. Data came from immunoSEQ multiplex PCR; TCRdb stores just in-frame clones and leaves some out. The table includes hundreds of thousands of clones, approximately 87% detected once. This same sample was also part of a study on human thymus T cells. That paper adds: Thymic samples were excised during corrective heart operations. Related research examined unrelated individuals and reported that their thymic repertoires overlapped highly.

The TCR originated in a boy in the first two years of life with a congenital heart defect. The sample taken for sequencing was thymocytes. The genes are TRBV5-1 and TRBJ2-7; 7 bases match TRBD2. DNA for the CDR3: TGCGCCAGCAGCTTCAGCGGGGTAAGCTCCTACGAGCAGTACTTC. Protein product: CASSFSGVSSYEQYF.